These 17 T cell receptor beta chains were sequenced from one sample in a study of blood T cell repertoires in COVID-19. Only in-frame clones appear in the TCRdb table, and some are missing; sequencing was by immunoSEQ multiplex PCR. Of 45,000 to 65,000 clones in the sample, roughly 90% were seen once. Source material: peripheral blood. Every receptor here comes from a man in his fifties or sixties with acute or convalescent COVID-19.

The chain employs TRBV9 and TRBJ1-3, with TRBD1 matching 7 bases. The V gene's germline CDR1 is SGDLS and CDR2 YYNGEE. The V segment lost 4 bases and the J segment 1 base; nucleotides outside the gene matches: 5. The CDR3 covers 15 residues. This chain's CDR3 is CASSNRGSSGNTIYF. DNA of the CDR3: TGTGCCAGCAGCAACAGGGGAAGTTCTGGAAACACCATATATTTT.

This clone showed up just once. V and J are TRBV25-1 and TRBJ1-1; D perhaps matches TRBD1 (6 bases). Trimming removed 7 bases at V and 0 bases at J, with 24 bases between. Germline V gives CDR1 MGHDK, CDR2 SYGVNS. CDR3 length: 18 amino acids. CDR3 nucleotides: TGTGCCAGCACCGGCCAAGGGGGTTCCCTCCCCATGAACACTGAAGCTTTCTTT. Protein sequence: CASTGQGGSLPMNTEAFF.

The chain carries TRBV19 and TRBJ2-3, with TRBD1 identical over 9 bases. V lost 4 bases to trimming and J lost 5 bases; unmatched junction nucleotides: 7. CDR1 is LNHDA and CDR2 is SQIVND in the germline V gene (reference sequence). This CDR3 region has 15 residues. CDR3: CASSTRDRDRDTQYF. DNA of the CDR3: TGTGCCAGTAGTACCCGGGACAGGGATAGAGATACGCAGTATTTT.

The J gene is TRBJ2-3, the V gene TRBV7-8, with 12 bases that match TRBD2. The CDR3 is 18 residues long. Trimming cost V 5 bases and J 0 bases; bases outside gene matches: 9. The germline V gene has CDR1 SGHVS and CDR2 FQNEAQ. CDR3 bases: TGTGCCAGCAGCCGAGGGACTAGCGGGCTCTCAAGCACAGATACGCAGTATTTT. This gives the protein CASSRGTSGLSSTDTQYF.

The chain combines TRBV4-1 with TRBJ2-1; TRBD2 matches 8 bases. The CDR3 has 13 amino acids. The germline CDR1 and CDR2 sequences are MGHRA and YSYEKL. J lost 13 bases, V lost 0 bases, and 5 bases had no gene match. Here the CDR3 reads CASSQERREDQFF. CDR3 bases: TGCGCCAGCAGCCAAGAGAGGCGGGAGGATCAGTTCTTC.

This rearrangement joins TRBV11-2 to TRBJ1-5; the D gene is possibly TRBD1 (5 bases). This CDR3 contains 16 residues. Trimming removed 1 base from V and 1 base from J, with 11 bases in between. CDR1 SGHAT and CDR2 FQNNGV come from the germline V gene. CDR3 in DNA: TGTGCCAGCAGCTTAGGGGCAGGGTTAAGCAATCAGCCCCAGCATTTT. Its protein is CASSLGAGLSNQPQHF.

The chain combines TRBV5-6 with TRBJ2-7; a possible D gene is TRBD1 (6 bases). The CDR3 loop spans 14 amino acids. Germline CDR1 SGHDT, CDR2 YYEEEE. The germline V and J ends were trimmed by 6 bases and 4 bases, with 17 bases remaining between them. CDR3 loop: CASIGVGADYEQYF. CDR3 sequence (DNA): TGTGCCAGCATCGGGGTGGGGGCTGATTACGAGCAGTACTTC.

The J gene is TRBJ2-3, the V gene TRBV5-1; TRBD2 matches at 10 bases. The germline CDR1 and CDR2 sequences are SGHRS and YFSETQ. V dropped 2 bases and J dropped 4; count of bases not matched to a gene: 4. The CDR3 length is 15 residues. The CDR3 spells CASSLGLAGADTQYF. The CDR3 DNA sequence: TGCGCCAGCAGCTTAGGTCTAGCGGGAGCAGATACGCAGTATTTT. Filled out from reference TRBV5-1 and TRBJ2-3, the complete variable domain reads KAGVTQTPRYLIKTRGQQVTLSCSPISGHRSVSWYQQTPGQGLQFLFEYFSETQRNKGNFPGRFSGRQFSNSRSEMNVSTLELGDSALYLCASSLGLAGADTQYFGPGTRLTVL.

This chain connects TRBV29-1 to TRBJ2-7; TRBD2 aligns across 7 bases. The germline CDR1 and CDR2 sequences are SQVTM and ANQGSEA. This CDR3 is 13 amino acids long. V gave up 7 bases and J gave up 2 bases; unmatched junction bases: 8. The CDR3 nucleotides are TGCAGCGCCACCCGGGACTACACCTACGAGCAGTACTTC. Translated, it gives CSATRDYTYEQYF.

The chain carries TRBV5-6 and TRBJ2-1; the D is unclear. The CDR3 has 12 residues. Trimming left V 0 bases short and J 10 bases short, with 8 bases between. CDR1 SGHDT and CDR2 YYEEEE come from the germline V gene. CDR3 protein: CASSLDSREQFF. Written as DNA, the CDR3 is TGTGCCAGCAGCTTGGACAGTCGCGAGCAGTTCTTC.

The chain combines TRBV19 with TRBJ1-2, with D perhaps matching TRBD1 (6 bases). There are 15 residues in the CDR3. V lost 5 bases to trimming and J lost 5 bases, with 18 bases between them. The germline V gene encodes CDR1 LNHDA and CDR2 SQIVND (reference sequence). The CDR3 DNA reads TGTGCCAGTAGTCCCGGCCGGGCCAGGGGATATGGCTACACCTTC. Its translation is CASSPGRARGYGYTF.

V usage is TRBV25-1 and J usage is TRBJ2-1; the D gene is possibly TRBD1 (5 bases). The CDR3 is 13 residues long. The V end lost 5 bases, the J end lost 7 bases, and 12 bases lay between the germline ends. The germline V gene encodes CDR1 MGHDK and CDR2 SYGVNS. In DNA form, the CDR3 reads TGTGCCAGCAGTCCGGCCCCAGGGAATGAGCAGTTCTTC. Amino acid sequence: CASSPAPGNEQFF.

A single count supports this clone. The CDR3 spells CAWKPGRRDEKLFF. The CDR3 nucleotides read TGTGCCTGGAAACCGGGACGGAGGGATGAAAAACTGTTTTTT. This sequence joins TRBV30 and TRBJ1-4, with D possibly TRBD1 on 5 matching bases. Per the germline V gene, CDR1 is GTSNPN and CDR2 is SVGIG (reference sequence). CDR3 length equals 14 residues. Between the trimmed V and J ends, which lost 4 bases and 6 bases, there was a span of 15 bases.

The V gene is TRBV10-3, the J gene TRBJ2-1; 9 bases match TRBD2. V shed 5 bases, J shed 5 bases, and the junction held 1 base outside the gene matches. The length of the CDR3 is 13 residues. CDR1 is ENHRY and CDR2 is SYGVKD in the germline V gene. This CDR3 is CAISSSGDNEQFF. CDR3 bases: TGTGCCATCAGTTCTAGCGGGGACAATGAGCAGTTCTTC.

This sequence joins TRBV21-1 and TRBJ2-2; the D call of TRBD2 is as the table states it, not checked on the DNA. TRBV21-1 is termed a pseudogene. This CDR3 has 14 amino acids. The CDR3 bases are TGTGCCAGCACCGGACTAGGACTAGCTGGGGAGCTGTTTTTT. Translated: CASTGLGLAGELFF.

The rearrangement uses TRBV20-1 and TRBJ2-3, with D perhaps TRBD2 (6 bases). Germline V lookup: CDR1 DFQATT, CDR2 SNEGSKA (reference sequence). The germline V and J ends were trimmed by 3 bases and 1 base, with 20 bases remaining between them. This CDR3 is built from 17 residues. CDR3 DNA: TGCAGTGCTAGTAAGGTCACGGGAGTCACAGGCACAGATACGCAGTATTTT. It encodes CSASKVTGVTGTDTQYF.

The chain carries TRBV6-5 and TRBJ2-1; a weak D match, TRBD2 (6 bases). CDR1 is MNHEY and CDR2 is SVGAGI in the germline V gene. CDR3 length equals 15 residues. Between the trimmed V and J ends, which lost 8 bases and 2 bases, there was a span of 16 bases. Here the CDR3 DNA reads TGTGCCAGCGGGGTCTTAGCGGCTACCTACAATGAGCAGTTCTTC. Amino acids: CASGVLAATYNEQFF.